Below, 20 T cell receptor beta chains from the same sample are listed, as sequenced in a study of vaccination and CD4 T cells after COVID-19 (dated by TCRdb to between 2021 and 2022). Library construction relied on PCR. The sequencer listed for this sample is Illumina iSeq 100. TCR sequencing of DNA from cultured CD4+ T cells used the Oncomine TCR Beta short-read assay at the Johns Hopkins FTIC core. Through fastp at Q25 and MiXCR, TCRdb rebuilt clones from the public reads, retaining in-frame beta chains. Each record represents a unique CDR3 protein, reported with the most common genes and DNA among its rows. The table for this sample lists about 26,000 distinct CDR3 sequences; less than 50% of them were counted only once. The biggest ten clones account for under 13% of the sample. What this sample's treatment or condition label stands for: approximately nine-day PBMC culture with coronavirus spike peptide pools or control peptides (ViraFEST assay).

No antigen has been identified for these receptors. Specimen: CD4+ T cells from blood, cultured in vitro. These receptors all come from a human donor who had recovered from COVID-19.

A few counts support this clonotype. The chain recombines TRBV7-9 with TRBJ1-2; D not resolved. The V and J ends lost 4 bases and 2 bases respectively, with 5 bases between them. Germline CDR1 and CDR2: SEHNR and FQNEAQ (reference sequence). The CDR3 runs 12 residues. The CDR3 here is CASSSLNYGYTF. The CDR3 DNA follows: TGTGCCAGCAGCTCTCTGAACTATGGCTACACCTTC.

On this clonotype itself: Mismatch with germline at one junction end may stem from a read error. The gene calls are TRBV23-1 and TRBJ1-2; 7 bases match TRBD1. TRBV23-1 is given ORF status, its function remaining uncertain. The length of the CDR3 is 15 residues. For the CDR3, the DNA is TGCACCAGCAGTCAAACCGGGACAGCAAAGAATGGCTACACCTTC. It specifies CTSSQTGTAKNGYTF.

There are a few counts of this clonotype. The chain recombines TRBV7-9 with TRBJ2-3; tentatively, D is TRBD2 (5 bases). Germline CDR1 SEHNR, CDR2 FQNEAQ (reference sequence). Trimming took 2 bases from V and 6 from J, leaving 12 bases between them. The CDR3 contains 14 residues. The CDR3 here is CASSLQAGGDTQYF. DNA of the CDR3: TGTGCCAGCAGCTTACAGGCTGGAGGCGATACGCAGTATTTT. Variable domain in full (rest from reference TRBV7-9 and TRBJ2-3): DTGVSQNPRHKITKRGQNVTFRCDPISEHNRLYWYRQTLGQGPEFLTYFQNEAQLEKSRLLSDRFSAERPKGSFSTLEIQRTEQGDSAMYLCASSLQAGGDTQYFGPGTRLTVL.

The V gene is TRBV19, the J gene TRBJ2-6; no clear D. This CDR3 contains 13 residues. Germline V gene lookup returns CDR1 LNHDA and CDR2 SQIVND (reference sequence). Trimming removed 6 bases at V and 4 bases at J, with 7 bases between. The CDR3 DNA sequence: TGTGCCAGTAGGGCCATCGGGGCCAACGTCCTGACTTTC. It translates to CASRAIGANVLTF.

This chain joins TRBV6-1 and TRBJ2-1; the D gene is possibly TRBD1 (5 bases). CDR3 length equals 13 residues. The germline CDR1 and CDR2 sequences are MNHNS and SASEGT. V gave up 7 bases and J gave up 4 bases, with 11 bases separating them. CDR3 sequence reads: CASTSDSYNEQFF. The CDR3 coding sequence is TGTGCCAGCACTTCCGACAGTTACAATGAGCAGTTCTTC.

This clonotype appeared a few times. The chain is built from TRBV28 and TRBJ1-2, with D unresolved. Deletions cut 10 bases from V and 4 bases from J, with 19 bases between. Germline CDR1 and CDR2: MDHEN and SYDVKM. The CDR3 contains 14 residues. CDR3 DNA: TGTGCCATCCAGTCGGGCGCCACTGCCTATGGCTACACCTTC. Its translation: CAIQSGATAYGYTF.

The chain couples TRBV28 to TRBJ2-7, with D tentatively TRBD2 (5 bases). Trimming removed 10 bases at V and 7 bases at J, with 26 bases between. Germline CDR1 MDHEN, CDR2 SYDVKM. The CDR3 sequence is 15 residues long. The CDR3 protein is CATDLSGSRSREQYF. CDR3 nucleotides: TGTGCCACCGACCTCTCGGGGAGCCGGTCGCGAGAGCAGTACTTC.

CDR3 coding DNA: TGTGCCAGCAGTTTACGCGACAGCTACTATGGCTACACCTTC. Its protein is CASSLRDSYYGYTF. V is TRBV28 and J is TRBJ1-2; possibly TRBD1 for D (5 bases). The ends were cut back, 2 bases at V and 3 bases at J, with 10 bases in the middle. The germline CDR1 and CDR2 sequences are MDHEN and SYDVKM. This CDR3 spans 14 amino acids.

The chain carries TRBV20-1 and TRBJ2-5; 10 nucleotides match TRBD1. The length of the CDR3 is 15 residues. The J segment lost 5 bases and the V segment lost 1 base, leaving 7 bases of the junction unmatched. The V gene's germline CDR1 is DFQATT and CDR2 SNEGSKA (reference sequence). The CDR3 reads CSARAVDRGLETQYF. For the CDR3, the DNA is TGCAGTGCTAGAGCCGTGGACAGGGGGTTGGAGACCCAGTACTTC.

This clonotype turned up a few times. The rearrangement joins TRBV11-3 to TRBJ2-6; D is perhaps TRBD1 (5 bases). In germline, CDR1 is SGHNT, CDR2 YENEEA. This CDR3 is 16 amino acids long. Trimming removed 1 base at V and 2 bases at J, with 9 bases between. This CDR3 is CASSLGLGAGANVLTF. The CDR3 coding sequence is TGTGCCAGCAGCTTAGGTCTAGGGGCTGGGGCCAACGTCCTGACTTTC.

This sequence joins TRBV6-1 and TRBJ1-2; D possibly corresponds to TRBD1 (6 bases). The V and J ends lost 4 bases and 8 bases respectively, with 11 bases between them. This CDR3 has 12 residues. Looked up from germline, CDR1 is MNHNS and CDR2 is SASEGT. The CDR3 spells CASSAGDRGYTF. CDR3 sequence (DNA): TGTGCCAGCAGTGCAGGGGATCGGGGCTACACCTTC.

This clonotype turned up a few times. The rearrangement joins TRBV20-1 to TRBJ1-6, with a tentative D call TRBD1 (5 bases). The CDR3 has 14 residues. Per germline, CDR1 DFQATT and CDR2 SNEGSKA (reference sequence). Between the trimmed V and J ends, which lost 5 bases and 0 bases, there was a span of 8 bases. In DNA, the CDR3 is TGCAGTGCTCGGGGGACCTCCTATAATTCACCCCTCCACTTT. It yields the protein CSARGTSYNSPLHF.

This clonotype has only a few counts. V usage is TRBV6-1 and J usage is TRBJ1-1; the D is unclear. Per germline, CDR1 MNHNS and CDR2 SASEGT. This CDR3 contains 15 residues. Trimming pared 6 bases from V and 5 bases from J, leaving 19 bases between. This chain's CDR3 is CASRRTARALTEAFF. DNA of the CDR3: TGTGCCAGCAGGCGGACCGCTCGAGCGTTGACTGAAGCTTTCTTT.

The gene calls are TRBV28 and TRBJ1-1; a possible D gene is TRBD1 (5 bases). Germline assignment: CDR1 MDHEN and CDR2 SYDVKM. The CDR3 runs 16 residues. Trimming removed 8 bases at V and 1 base at J, with 20 bases between. The CDR3, as DNA: TGTGCCAGCCTTCCCCCCGGGGACTGGAAGAACACTGAAGCTTTCTTT. Its protein is CASLPPGDWKNTEAFF.

This clonotype was observed a few times. The rearrangement joins TRBV20-1 to TRBJ1-5; 9 positions match TRBD1. The V gene end was trimmed by 3 bases and the J gene end by 3 bases; junction bases not matched to a gene: 9. This CDR3 contains 16 residues. Germline V gives CDR1 DFQATT, CDR2 SNEGSKA (reference sequence). The CDR3 here is CSASTGGLSTNQPQHF. DNA of the CDR3: TGCAGTGCTAGTACAGGGGGCCTAAGTACCAATCAGCCCCAGCATTTT.

This rearrangement joins TRBV28 to TRBJ1-5, with a tentative D call TRBD1 (6 bases). This CDR3 is 14 amino acids long. Germline CDR1 is MDHEN and CDR2 is SYDVKM. V lost 5 bases, J lost 9 bases, and 17 bases lay in between. This CDR3 is CASSAAAQGRPQHF. The CDR3 DNA is TGTGCCAGCAGTGCCGCCGCGCAGGGGCGGCCCCAGCATTTT. The complete variable domain, with remaining parts taken from reference TRBV28 and TRBJ1-5, reads DVKVTQSSRYLVKRTGEKVFLECVQDMDHENMFWYRQDPGLGLRLIYFSYDVKMKEKGDIPEGYSVSREKKERFSLILESASTNQTSMYLCASSAAAQGRPQHFGDGTRLSIL.

The rearrangement uses TRBV6-1 and TRBJ2-3; the D is unclear. There are 15 residues in the CDR3. From germline, CDR1 is MNHNS and CDR2 SASEGT. V shed 6 bases and J shed 0 bases, with 13 bases lying between them. This CDR3 is CASSRRSRSTDTQYF. Written as DNA, the CDR3 is TGTGCCAGCAGCCGACGGAGTAGGAGCACAGATACGCAGTATTTT.

Only a few counts were recorded for this clonotype. This rearrangement joins TRBV5-4 to TRBJ1-2; unclear D gene. The CDR3 covers 13 residues. Germline V gives CDR1 SGHNT, CDR2 YYREEE (reference sequence). The V and J ends lost 0 bases and 6 bases respectively, with 9 bases between them. DNA for the CDR3: TGTGCCAGCAGCTTGGCCATGGGGAATGGCTACACCTTC. This sequence encodes CASSLAMGNGYTF.

The table lists this clonotype with a few counts. This chain joins TRBV27 and TRBJ2-7; D is ambiguous. Germline V gives CDR1 MNHEY, CDR2 SMNVEV (reference sequence). This CDR3 has 11 amino acids. Between the trimmed V and J ends, which lost 5 bases and 3 bases, there was a span of 5 bases. In DNA, the CDR3 is TGTGCCAGCAGTCCTGGCTACGAGCAGTACTTC. Residues: CASSPGYEQYF.

V usage is TRBV6-2 or TRBV6-3 and J usage is TRBJ2-1, with 10 bases aligning to TRBD2. Germline CDR1 reads MNHEY; CDR2 reads SVGEGT. This CDR3 is 19 amino acids long. J lost 0 bases, V lost 6 bases, and 14 bases had no gene match. The CDR3 region is CASRPGLAFKRNSYNEQFF. CDR3 nucleotides: TGTGCCAGCAGACCGGGACTAGCGTTTAAACGTAACTCCTACAATGAGCAGTTCTTC.